The 3 T cell receptor beta chains presented below share a single source sample, sequenced in a study of OX40 agonist ivuxolimab in advanced cancers. Measured with immunoSEQ multiplex PCR; TCRdb has only the in-frame clones, and not every one. The sample has around 65,000 clones, roughly 88% seen once. Specimen: CD4+ or CD8+ T cells sorted from blood, collected in a trial of the OX40 agonist ivuxolimab. These receptors all stem from an adult with an advanced solid tumor such as melanoma, head and neck, liver or kidney cancer.

This clone was counted only a few times. The V gene is TRBV2, the J gene TRBJ2-2; D may correspond to TRBD1 or TRBD2 (5 bases each). This CDR3 has 13 amino acids. The germline V and J ends were trimmed by 7 bases and 7 bases, with 13 bases remaining between them. In germline, CDR1 is SNHLY, CDR2 FYNNEI. The DNA for the CDR3 is TGTGCCAGCACTCGGGACCCAAGCGGGGAGCTGTTTTTT. Protein: CASTRDPSGELFF.

The chain combines TRBV14 with TRBJ1-6; possibly TRBD1 for D (6 bases). CDR1 and CDR2 from the germline V gene are SGHDN and FVKESK. This CDR3 is 16 amino acids long. Trimming removed 3 bases from V and 0 bases from J, with 9 bases in between. CDR3 coding DNA: TGTGCCAGCAGCCAGCAGGGGTCCTCCTATAATTCACCCCTCCACTTT. It encodes CASSQQGSSYNSPLHF.

The V gene is TRBV6-6, the J gene TRBJ2-2; D ambiguous. Trimming removed 5 bases at V and 1 base at J, with 14 bases between. Germline assignment: CDR1 MNHNY and CDR2 SVGAGI (reference sequence). This CDR3 is built from 16 residues. CDR3 residues: CASSVGSIKNTGELFF. In DNA form, the CDR3 reads TGTGCCAGCAGTGTGGGGTCGATTAAGAACACCGGGGAGCTGTTTTTT.